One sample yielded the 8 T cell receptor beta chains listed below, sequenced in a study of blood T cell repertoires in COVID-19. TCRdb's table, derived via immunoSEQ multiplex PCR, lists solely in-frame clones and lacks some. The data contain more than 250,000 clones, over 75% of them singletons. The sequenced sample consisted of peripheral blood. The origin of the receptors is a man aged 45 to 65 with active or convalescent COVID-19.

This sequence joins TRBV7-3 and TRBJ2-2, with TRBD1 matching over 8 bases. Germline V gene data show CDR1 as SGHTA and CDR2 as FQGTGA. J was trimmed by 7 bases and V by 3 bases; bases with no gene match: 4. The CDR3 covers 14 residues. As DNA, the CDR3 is TGTGCCAGCAGCTTGCGACAGGGGATCGGGGAGCTGTTTTTT. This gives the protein CASSLRQGIGELFF.

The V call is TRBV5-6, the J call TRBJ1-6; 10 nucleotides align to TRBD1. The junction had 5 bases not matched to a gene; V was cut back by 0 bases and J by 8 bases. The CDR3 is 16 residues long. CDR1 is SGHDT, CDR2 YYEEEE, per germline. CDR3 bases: TGTGCCAGCAGCTTGGAGTTCGGGACAGGGGATTCACCCCTCCACTTT. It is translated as CASSLEFGTGDSPLHF.

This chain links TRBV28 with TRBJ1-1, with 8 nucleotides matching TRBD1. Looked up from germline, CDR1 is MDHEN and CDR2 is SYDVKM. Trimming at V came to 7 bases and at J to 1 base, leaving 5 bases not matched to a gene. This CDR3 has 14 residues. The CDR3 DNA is TGTGCCAGCAAGGGCGGACAGGGGAACACTGAAGCTTTCTTT. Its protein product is CASKGGQGNTEAFF.

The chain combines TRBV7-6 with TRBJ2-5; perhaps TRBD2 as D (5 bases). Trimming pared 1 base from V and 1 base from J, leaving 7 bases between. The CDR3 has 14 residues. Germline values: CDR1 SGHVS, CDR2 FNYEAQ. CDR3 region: CASSLGGAQETQYF. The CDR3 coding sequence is TGTGCCAGCAGCTTAGGGGGAGCCCAAGAGACCCAGTACTTC.

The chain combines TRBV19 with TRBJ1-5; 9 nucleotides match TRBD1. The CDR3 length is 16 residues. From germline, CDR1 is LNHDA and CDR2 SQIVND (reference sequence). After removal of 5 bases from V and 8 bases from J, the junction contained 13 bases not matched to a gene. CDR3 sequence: CASSSLTGGDVEPQHF. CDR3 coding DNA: TGTGCCAGTAGTTCTCTGACAGGGGGAGATGTGGAGCCCCAGCATTTT.

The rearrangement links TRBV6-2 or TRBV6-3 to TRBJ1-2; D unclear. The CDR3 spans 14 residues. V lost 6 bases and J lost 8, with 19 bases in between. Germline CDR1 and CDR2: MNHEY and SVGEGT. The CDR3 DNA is TGTGCCAGCAGCCCCTCTGGAGGGCGAGCGGGCTACACCTTC. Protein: CASSPSGGRAGYTF.

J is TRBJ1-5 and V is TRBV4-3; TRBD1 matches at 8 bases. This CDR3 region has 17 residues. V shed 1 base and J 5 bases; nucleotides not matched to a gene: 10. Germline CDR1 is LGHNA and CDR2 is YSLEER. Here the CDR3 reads CASSQGPGQGPYQPQHF. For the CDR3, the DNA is TGCGCCAGCAGCCAAGGCCCCGGACAGGGCCCCTATCAGCCCCAGCATTTT.

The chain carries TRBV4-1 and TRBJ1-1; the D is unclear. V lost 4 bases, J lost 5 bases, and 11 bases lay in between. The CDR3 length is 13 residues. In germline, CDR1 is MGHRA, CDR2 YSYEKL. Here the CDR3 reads CASSPWASTEAFF. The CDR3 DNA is TGCGCCAGCAGCCCTTGGGCTTCGACTGAAGCTTTCTTT.